This T cell receptor (beta chain) was recovered during a study of blood T cell repertoires in COVID-19. Enrollees, about 18 to 95 years old, lived in about two dozen US areas. Source study methods: From reference gene primer amplification, estimates of nucleated cell counts were derived. The table came from immunoSEQ multiplex PCR; TCRdb's copy has only in-frame clones and leaves some out. Clone size and V and J calls were adopted from that table, with D and trimming inferred from the DNA. In the table there are about 320,000 clones, 88% of which are singletons. V was pared by 8 bases and J by 4 bases, with 8 bases between. This CDR3 comprises 11 residues. CDR1 is LNHDA and CDR2 is SQIVND in the germline V gene (reference sequence).

The sequence was obtained from a young man who had recovered from COVID-19. Source material: PBMCs or T cells enriched from blood (not recorded which). This rearrangement joins TRBV19 to TRBJ1-1; D not certain. The CDR3 region is CASEIRTEAFF. CDR3 bases: TGTGCCAGTGAGATCCGCACTGAAGCTTTCTTT.